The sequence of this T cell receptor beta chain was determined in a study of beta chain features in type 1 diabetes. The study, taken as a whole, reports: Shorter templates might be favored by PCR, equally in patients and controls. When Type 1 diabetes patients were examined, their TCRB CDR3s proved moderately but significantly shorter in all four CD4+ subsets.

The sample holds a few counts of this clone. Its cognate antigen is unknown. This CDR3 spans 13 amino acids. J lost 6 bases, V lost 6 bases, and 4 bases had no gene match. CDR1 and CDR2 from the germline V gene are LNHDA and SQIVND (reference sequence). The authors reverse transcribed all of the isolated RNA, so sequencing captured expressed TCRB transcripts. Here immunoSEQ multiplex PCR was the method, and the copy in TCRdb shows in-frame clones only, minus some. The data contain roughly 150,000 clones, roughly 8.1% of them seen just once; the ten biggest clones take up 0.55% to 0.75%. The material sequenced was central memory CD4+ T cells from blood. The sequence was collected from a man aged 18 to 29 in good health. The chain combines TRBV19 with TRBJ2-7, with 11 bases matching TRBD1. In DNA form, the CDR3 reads TGTGCCAGTAGGCGGGACAGGGGGACCGAGCAGTACTTC. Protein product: CASRRDRGTEQYF.